These 23 T cell receptor beta chains came from one sample sequenced in a study of blood T cell repertoires in COVID-19. Libraries were prepared by immunoSEQ multiplex PCR; TCRdb keeps only in-frame clonotypes and omits some of them. Of hundreds of thousands of clones detected, about 85% appear once; the ten largest clones hold 3%. Material: peripheral blood. These receptors originate from a man younger than 35 with active or convalescent COVID-19.

The chain is built from TRBV7-2 and TRBJ1-5; 7 bases agree with TRBD1. Trimming took 3 bases from V and 4 from J; bases not matched to a gene: 6. The CDR3 contains 15 residues. CDR1 and CDR2 (germline): SGHTA, FQGNSA. The CDR3 DNA is TGTGCCAGCAGCTTGGATGGGACAGTGAATCAGCCCCAGCATTTT. It translates to CASSLDGTVNQPQHF.

This rearrangement joins TRBV9 to TRBJ1-4, with 7 bases fitting TRBD1. This CDR3 comprises 13 residues. Germline CDR1 and CDR2: SGDLS and YYNGEE. V trimming: 3 bases; J trimming: 13 bases; junction bases outside the gene matches: 9. The CDR3, as DNA: TGTGCCAGCAGCGGACTTACAGGGGATGGACTGTTTTTT. It codes for CASSGLTGDGLFF.

This clone was counted between two and nine times. The chain couples TRBV29-1 to TRBJ1-1, with a possible D match to TRBD1 (5 bases). The CDR3 length is 14 residues. Germline CDR1 and CDR2: SQVTM and ANQGSEA. V lost 4 bases to trimming and J lost 1 base, with 13 bases between them. Here the CDR3 DNA reads TGCAGCGTTGTTAGCAGGGTAGAGAACACTGAAGCTTTCTTT. This sequence encodes CSVVSRVENTEAFF.

This chain connects TRBV7-3 to TRBJ1-1; 8 nucleotides match TRBD1. The V gene's germline CDR1 is SGHTA and CDR2 FQGTGA. CDR3 size: 13 residues. V lost 1 base to trimming and J lost 11 bases; unmatched junction nucleotides: 6. CDR3 residues: CASSLRQGAIAFF. The CDR3 DNA is TGTGCCAGCAGCTTAAGGCAGGGGGCGATTGCTTTCTTT. The full variable domain, its missing parts supplied by reference TRBV7-3 and TRBJ1-1, is GAGVSQTPSNKVTEKGKYVELRCDPISGHTALYWYRQSLGQGPEFLIYFQGTGAADDSGLPNDRFFAVRPEGSVSTLKIQRTERGDSAVYLCASSLRQGAIAFFGQGTRLTVV.

The chain recombines TRBV7-2 with TRBJ1-5; 11 bases align to TRBD1. This CDR3 contains 15 residues. J lost 2 bases, V lost 5 bases, and 2 bases had no gene match. Germline V CDR1 and CDR2: SGHTA, FQGNSA. The CDR3 region is CASSQDRGRNQPQHF. In DNA form, the CDR3 reads TGTGCCAGCAGCCAGGACAGGGGGCGCAATCAGCCCCAGCATTTT.

The rearrangement uses TRBV7-2 and TRBJ2-1; 12 nucleotides match TRBD2. The germline V gene encodes CDR1 SGHTA and CDR2 FQGNSA. This CDR3 region has 15 residues. The ends lost 6 bases at V and 8 bases at J; junction bases unmatched: 8. Here the CDR3 reads CASSLTSGSLDEQFF. CDR3 bases: TGTGCCAGCAGTCTGACTAGCGGGAGTTTGGATGAGCAGTTCTTC.

The V and J genes are TRBV6-5 and TRBJ1-1; D unclear. The CDR3 is 15 residues long. CDR1 and CDR2 (germline): MNHEY, SVGAGI. Trimming stripped 2 bases from V and 0 bases from J, with 10 bases between. The CDR3 coding sequence is TGTGCCAGCAGTTACCGAGCCACAGTGAACACTGAAGCTTTCTTT. It encodes CASSYRATVNTEAFF.

The chain employs TRBV27 and TRBJ2-3; 11 nucleotides agree with TRBD2. Trimming cost V 3 bases and J 4 bases; bases outside gene matches: 3. CDR1 and CDR2 from the germline V gene are MNHEY and SMNVEV (reference sequence). The CDR3 loop spans 15 amino acids. The CDR3: CASSFSGGAADTQYF. The CDR3 nucleotides read TGTGCCAGCAGTTTTAGCGGGGGGGCGGCAGATACGCAGTATTTT.

V and J are TRBV2 and TRBJ2-5, with a possible D match to TRBD1 (5 bases). This CDR3 has 13 amino acids. Deletions cut 7 bases from V and 2 bases from J, with 11 bases between. Germline V gene lookup returns CDR1 SNHLY and CDR2 FYNNEI. The CDR3 sequence is CASNQGVQETQYF. CDR3 DNA: TGTGCCAGCAACCAAGGGGTACAAGAGACCCAGTACTTC. Full variable domain (remainder filled in from reference TRBV2 and TRBJ2-5): EPEVTQTPSHQVTQMGQEVILRCVPISNHLYFYWYRQILGQKVEFLVSFYNNEISEKSEIFDDQFSVERPDGSNFTLKIRSTKLEDSAMYFCASNQGVQETQYFGPGTRLLVL.

This rearrangement joins TRBV9 to TRBJ1-2, with D possibly being TRBD1 (5 bases). From germline, CDR1 is SGDLS and CDR2 YYNGEE. V lost 0 bases and J lost 2, with 11 bases in between. The CDR3 totals 15 residues. In nucleotides, the CDR3 is TGTGCCAGCAGCGTAGAGCCAGGGCCCAACTATGGCTACACCTTC. Translating gives CASSVEPGPNYGYTF.

The rearrangement uses TRBV4-2 and TRBJ1-4; possible D gene TRBD1, 6 bases. The CDR3 has 17 residues. The germline V and J ends were trimmed by 0 bases and 7 bases, with 18 bases remaining between them. Germline assignment: CDR1 LGHNA and CDR2 YNFKEQ. DNA for the CDR3: TGTGCCAGCAGCCAAGAGGTTGGAGGCCAGGGGCGTGAAAAACTGTTTTTT. It encodes CASSQEVGGQGREKLFF.

The chain uses TRBV6-5 and TRBJ2-3, with 9 positions matching TRBD1. The CDR3 has 14 amino acids. Germline-derived CDR1 and CDR2 are MNHEY and SVGAGI. With 6 bases clipped from V and 4 bases from J, the junction kept 5 bases outside the gene matches. This chain's CDR3 is CASSGQGRADTQYF. The CDR3 DNA reads as TGTGCCAGCAGCGGACAGGGGCGCGCAGATACGCAGTATTTT.

This chain uses TRBV7-9 with TRBJ2-7; a weak D match, TRBD1 (5 bases). The CDR3 extends over 15 amino acids. The V gene's germline CDR1 is SEHNR and CDR2 FQNEAQ (reference sequence). V shed 5 bases and J shed 6 bases, with 20 bases lying between them. CDR3 DNA sequence: TGTGCCAGCAGCACAGGCCGGATCCTAGTTTGCGAGCAGTACTTC. Protein product: CASSTGRILVCEQYF. Supplemented by reference TRBV7-9 and TRBJ2-7, the full variable domain reads DTGVSQNPRHKITKRGQNVTFRCDPISEHNRLYWYRQTLGQGPEFLTYFQNEAQLEKSRLLSDRFSAERPKGSFSTLEIQRTEQGDSAMYLCASSTGRILVCEQYFGPGTRLTVT.

V is TRBV5-8 and J is TRBJ1-4; perhaps TRBD1 as D (6 bases). Germline V gene lookup returns CDR1 SGHTS and CDR2 YDEGEE. V was trimmed by 1 base and J by 7 bases, leaving 8 bases between them. This CDR3 has 13 residues. The CDR3 sequence: CASSLTGREKLFF. The CDR3 bases are TGTGCCAGCAGCTTGACAGGGCGTGAAAAACTGTTTTTT.

CDR3 DNA sequence: TGTGCCAGCAGCGTTAGCGGTAATGAGCAGTTCTTC. Translated, it gives CASSVSGNEQFF. The chain employs TRBV5-4 and TRBJ2-1; D perhaps matches TRBD2 (6 bases). Germline assignment: CDR1 SGHNT and CDR2 YYREEE (reference sequence). This CDR3 contains 12 residues. V shed 4 bases and J shed 7 bases, with 9 bases lying between them.

V and J are TRBV5-5 and TRBJ2-3; no clear D gene. The CDR3 consists of 12 residues. Germline V gene sequence: CDR1 SGHKS, CDR2 YYEKEE (reference sequence). V was trimmed by 1 base and J by 4 bases, leaving 4 bases between them. CDR3 amino acids: CASSLLADTQYF. The CDR3 DNA reads TGTGCCAGCAGCTTGTTAGCAGATACGCAGTATTTT.

V gene TRBV3-1 (or the pseudogene TRBV3-2) combines with J gene TRBJ1-2; D not certain. Trimming removed 4 bases from V and 5 bases from J, with 14 bases in between. Germline CDR1 and CDR2: LGHDT and YNNKEL (reference sequence). The CDR3 spans 14 residues. CDR3 protein: CASSPSSARYGYTF. CDR3 bases: TGTGCCAGCAGCCCGTCCAGCGCGCGGTATGGCTACACCTTC.

V gene TRBV20-1 combines with J gene TRBJ2-7, with a tentative D call TRBD2 (6 bases). Trimming took 3 bases from V and 5 from J, leaving 11 bases between them. Germline V gene data show CDR1 as DFQATT and CDR2 as SNEGSKA (reference sequence). CDR3 length: 12 amino acids. Here the CDR3 reads CSASSGVNEQYF. The CDR3 nucleotides read TGCAGTGCTAGTTCGGGAGTCAACGAGCAGTACTTC.

CDR3 residues: CASRVGQPANYGYTF. The CDR3 DNA follows: TGCGCCAGCAGGGTTGGACAGCCAGCTAACTATGGCTACACCTTC. The V call is TRBV10-1, the J call TRBJ1-2; D is perhaps TRBD1 (6 bases). The CDR3 runs 15 residues. V lost 6 bases to trimming and J lost 0 bases, with 14 bases between them. Per the germline V gene, CDR1 is WNHNN and CDR2 is SYGVQD (reference sequence).

The rearrangement links TRBV19 to TRBJ1-1; possible D gene TRBD1, 6 bases. V lost 10 bases to trimming and J lost 1 base, with 13 bases between them. The CDR3 has 13 amino acids. Germline loops: CDR1 LNHDA, CDR2 SQIVND (reference sequence). The CDR3: CATLPQGNTEAFF. The CDR3 coding sequence is TGTGCCACCCTCCCACAGGGGAACACTGAAGCTTTCTTT.

The genes are TRBV7-2 and TRBJ2-7, with 9 bases aligning to TRBD2. Per the germline V gene, CDR1 is SGHTA and CDR2 is FQGNSA. The trim removed 4 bases at V and 0 bases at J, leaving 10 bases unmatched. The CDR3 is made up of 17 amino acids. DNA for the CDR3: TGTGCCAGCAGCTCCCAGGGCCTAGCGGGGAGCTCCTACGAGCAGTACTTC. This gives the protein CASSSQGLAGSSYEQYF.

This clone was counted a single time. J is TRBJ1-1 and V is TRBV4-1; TRBD1 is a possible D gene (5 bases). V was pared by 1 base and J by 1 base, with 7 bases between. The CDR3 runs 14 residues. CDR1 and CDR2 (germline): MGHRA, YSYEKL. CDR3 amino acids: CASSQGDRNTEAFF. The CDR3 DNA sequence: TGCGCCAGCAGCCAAGGAGACAGGAACACTGAAGCTTTCTTT.

V and J are TRBV13 and TRBJ2-2; 10 nucleotides line up with TRBD2. V trimming: 5 bases; J trimming: 6 bases; junction bases outside the gene matches: 9. CDR3 length: 16 residues. Germline V gene data show CDR1 as PRHDT and CDR2 as FYEKMQ (reference sequence). This chain's CDR3 is CASSEASGRSSGELFF. CDR3 nucleotides: TGTGCCAGCAGCGAAGCTAGCGGGAGATCGTCCGGGGAGCTGTTTTTT.